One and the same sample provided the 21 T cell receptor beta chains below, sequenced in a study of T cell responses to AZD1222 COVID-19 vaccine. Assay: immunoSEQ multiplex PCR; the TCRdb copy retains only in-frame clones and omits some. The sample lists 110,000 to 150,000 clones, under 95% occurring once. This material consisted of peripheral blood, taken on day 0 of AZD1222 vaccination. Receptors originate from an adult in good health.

CDR3 coding DNA: TGTGCCAGCAGCAGGACGGAAGAGACCCAGTACTTC. It codes for CASSRTEETQYF. The chain combines TRBV6-5 with TRBJ2-5; D unclear. V lost 6 bases, J lost 3 bases, and 8 bases lay in between. This CDR3 contains 12 residues. Germline V CDR1 and CDR2: MNHEY, SVGAGI.

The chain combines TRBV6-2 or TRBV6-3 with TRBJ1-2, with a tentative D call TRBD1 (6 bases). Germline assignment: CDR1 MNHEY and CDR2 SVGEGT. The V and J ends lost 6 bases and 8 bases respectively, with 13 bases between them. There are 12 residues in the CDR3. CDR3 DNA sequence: TGTGCCAGCAGCCAGGGGTTGGTCGGCTACACCTTC. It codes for CASSQGLVGYTF.

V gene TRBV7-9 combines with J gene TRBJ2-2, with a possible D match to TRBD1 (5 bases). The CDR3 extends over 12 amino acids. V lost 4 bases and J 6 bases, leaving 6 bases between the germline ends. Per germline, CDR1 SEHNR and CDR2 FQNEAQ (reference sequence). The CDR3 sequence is CASSSQAGELFF. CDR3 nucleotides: TGTGCCAGCAGCTCACAGGCCGGGGAGCTGTTTTTT. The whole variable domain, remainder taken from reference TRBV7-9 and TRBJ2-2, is DTGVSQNPRHKITKRGQNVTFRCDPISEHNRLYWYRQTLGQGPEFLTYFQNEAQLEKSRLLSDRFSAERPKGSFSTLEIQRTEQGDSAMYLCASSSQAGELFFGEGSRLTVL.

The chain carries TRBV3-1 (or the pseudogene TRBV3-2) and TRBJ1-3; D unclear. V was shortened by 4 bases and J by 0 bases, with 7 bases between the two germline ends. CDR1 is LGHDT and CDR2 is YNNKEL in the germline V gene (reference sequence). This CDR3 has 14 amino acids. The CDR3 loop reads CASSPRNSGNTIYF. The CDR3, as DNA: TGTGCCAGCAGCCCAAGGAACTCTGGAAACACCATATATTTT.

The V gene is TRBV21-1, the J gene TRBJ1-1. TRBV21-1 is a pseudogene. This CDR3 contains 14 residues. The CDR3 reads CASRRRGENTEAFF. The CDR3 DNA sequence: TGTGCCAGCAGGAGACGAGGGGAGAACACTGAAGCTTTCTTT.

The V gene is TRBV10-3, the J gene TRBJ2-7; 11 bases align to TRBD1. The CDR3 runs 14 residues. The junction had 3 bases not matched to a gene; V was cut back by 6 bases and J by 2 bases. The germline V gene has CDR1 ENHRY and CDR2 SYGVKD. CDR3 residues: CAISRDRGAYEQYF. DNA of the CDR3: TGTGCCATCAGCCGGGACAGGGGGGCCTACGAGCAGTACTTC.

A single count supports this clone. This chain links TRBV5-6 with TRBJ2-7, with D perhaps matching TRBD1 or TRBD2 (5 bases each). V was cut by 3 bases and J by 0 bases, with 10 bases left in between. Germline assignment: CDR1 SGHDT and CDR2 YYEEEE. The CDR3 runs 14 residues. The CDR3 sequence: CASSSWDGSYEQYF. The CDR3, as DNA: TGTGCCAGCAGCTCCTGGGACGGCTCCTACGAGCAGTACTTC.

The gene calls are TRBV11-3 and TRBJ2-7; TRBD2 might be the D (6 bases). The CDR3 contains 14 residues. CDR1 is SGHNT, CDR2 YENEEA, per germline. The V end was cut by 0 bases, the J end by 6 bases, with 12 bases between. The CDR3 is CASSLDGSSVEQYF. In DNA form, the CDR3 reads TGTGCCAGCAGCTTAGACGGGAGCTCTGTCGAGCAGTACTTC.

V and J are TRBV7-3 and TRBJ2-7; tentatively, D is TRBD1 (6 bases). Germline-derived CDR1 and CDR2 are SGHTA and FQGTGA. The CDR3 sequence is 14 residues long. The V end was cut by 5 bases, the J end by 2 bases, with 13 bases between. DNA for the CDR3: TGTGCCAGCAGCACTTCGGGACAAACCTACGAGCAGTACTTC. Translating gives CASSTSGQTYEQYF.

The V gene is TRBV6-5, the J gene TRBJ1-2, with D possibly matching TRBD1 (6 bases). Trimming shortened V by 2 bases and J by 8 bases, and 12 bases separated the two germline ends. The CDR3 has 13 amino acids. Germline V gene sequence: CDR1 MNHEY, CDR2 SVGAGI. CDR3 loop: CASSYGAGVGYTF. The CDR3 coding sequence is TGTGCCAGCAGTTACGGAGCAGGGGTGGGCTACACCTTC.

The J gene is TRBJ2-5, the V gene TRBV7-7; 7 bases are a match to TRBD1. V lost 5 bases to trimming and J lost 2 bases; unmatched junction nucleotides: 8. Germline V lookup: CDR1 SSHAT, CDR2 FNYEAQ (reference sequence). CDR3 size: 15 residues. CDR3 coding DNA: TGTGCCAGCAGCACCGACAGGGCTGGGCAAGAGACCCAGTACTTC. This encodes CASSTDRAGQETQYF.

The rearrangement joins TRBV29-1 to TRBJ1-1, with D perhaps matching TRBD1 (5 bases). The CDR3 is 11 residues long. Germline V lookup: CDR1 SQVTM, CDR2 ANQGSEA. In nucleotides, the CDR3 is TGCACGGGGGGAGGGAACACTGAAGCTTTCTTT. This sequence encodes CTGGGNTEAFF.

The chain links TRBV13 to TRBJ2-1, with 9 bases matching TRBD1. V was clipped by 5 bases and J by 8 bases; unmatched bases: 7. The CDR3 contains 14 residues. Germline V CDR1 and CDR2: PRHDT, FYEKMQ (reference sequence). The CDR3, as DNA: TGTGCCAGCAGCCTACGGACAGGGGACCATGAGCAGTTCTTC. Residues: CASSLRTGDHEQFF.

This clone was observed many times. CDR3 region: CASILKGRDWTSGRAGGTDTQYF. CDR3 in DNA: TGTGCCAGTATTCTTAAGGGCAGAGACTGGACTAGCGGGAGGGCCGGGGGCACAGATACGCAGTATTTT. This chain links TRBV19 with TRBJ2-3; 15 bases match TRBD2. Germline trimming cut 7 bases from V and 1 base from J; bases unmatched to any gene: 24. The CDR3 sequence is 23 residues long. Per the germline V gene, CDR1 is LNHDA and CDR2 is SQIVND (reference sequence).

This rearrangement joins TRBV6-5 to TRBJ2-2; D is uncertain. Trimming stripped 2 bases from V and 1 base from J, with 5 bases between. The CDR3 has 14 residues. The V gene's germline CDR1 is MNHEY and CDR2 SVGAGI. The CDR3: CASSYRLNTGELFF. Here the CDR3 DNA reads TGTGCCAGCAGTTACAGGCTGAACACCGGGGAGCTGTTTTTT.

The CDR3 reads CASSEGRLGHEQYF. CDR3 sequence (DNA): TGTGCCAGCAGTGAAGGGCGGCTCGGCCACGAGCAGTACTTC. The genes are TRBV2 and TRBJ2-7; D not certain. Germline CDR1 is SNHLY and CDR2 is FYNNEI. The V and J ends lost 1 base and 5 bases respectively, with 12 bases between them. The CDR3 totals 14 residues.

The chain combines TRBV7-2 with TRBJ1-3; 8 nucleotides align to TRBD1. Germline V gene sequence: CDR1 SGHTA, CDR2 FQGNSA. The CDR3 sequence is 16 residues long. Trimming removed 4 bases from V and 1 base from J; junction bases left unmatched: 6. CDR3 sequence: CASSYRTGRSGNTIYF. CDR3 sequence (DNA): TGTGCCAGCAGCTATAGGACAGGGAGGTCTGGAAACACCATATATTTT. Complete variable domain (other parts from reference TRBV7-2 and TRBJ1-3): GAGVSQSPSNKVTEKGKDVELRCDPISGHTALYWYRQSLGQGLEFLIYFQGNSAPDKSGLPSDRFSAERTGGSVSTLTIQRTQQEDSAVYLCASSYRTGRSGNTIYFGEGSWLTVV.

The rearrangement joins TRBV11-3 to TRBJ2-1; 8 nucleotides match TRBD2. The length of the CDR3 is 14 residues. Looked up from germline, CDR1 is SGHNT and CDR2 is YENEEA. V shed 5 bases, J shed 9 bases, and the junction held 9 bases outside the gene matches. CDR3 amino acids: CASSPRAAGGEQFF. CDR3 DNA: TGTGCCAGCAGCCCCCGGGCCGCGGGGGGTGAGCAGTTCTTC.

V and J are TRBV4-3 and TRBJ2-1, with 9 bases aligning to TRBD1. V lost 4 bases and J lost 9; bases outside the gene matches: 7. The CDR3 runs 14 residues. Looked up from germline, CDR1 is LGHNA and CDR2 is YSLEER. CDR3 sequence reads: CASSLRQGGGEQFF. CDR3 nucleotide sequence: TGCGCCAGCAGCCTCAGACAGGGGGGAGGTGAGCAGTTCTTC.

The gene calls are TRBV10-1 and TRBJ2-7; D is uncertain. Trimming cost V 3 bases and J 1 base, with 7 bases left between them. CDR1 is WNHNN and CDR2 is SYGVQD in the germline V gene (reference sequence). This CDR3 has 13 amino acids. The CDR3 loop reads CASSDPGSYEQYF. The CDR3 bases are TGCGCCAGCAGTGATCCCGGATCCTACGAGCAGTACTTC.

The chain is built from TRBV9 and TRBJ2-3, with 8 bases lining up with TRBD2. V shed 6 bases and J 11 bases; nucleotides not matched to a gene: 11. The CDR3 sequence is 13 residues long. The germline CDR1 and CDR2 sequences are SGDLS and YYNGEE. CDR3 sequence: CASTPGGLDVQYF. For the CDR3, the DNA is TGTGCCAGCACCCCGGGGGGGTTGGACGTGCAGTATTTT.